The rows below give T cell receptor beta chains drawn from one sample of a study of T cell changes during pregnancy in multiple sclerosis. Repertoires were generated with immunoSEQ multiplex PCR, while TCRdb's copy carries only in-frame clones and drops some. The profile covers tens of thousands of clones, with roughly 93% appearing a single time and approximately 1.8% taken by the ten largest. The source material was peripheral blood, sampled after pregnancy. The origin of the receptors is a female donor with multiple sclerosis, enrolled in a pregnancy study. Each CDR3 is given with its conserved first and last residue. A D gene is named only where the DNA matches it firmly. The listing skips clone size in some rows; elsewhere it reads once, few, many or a size class.

J: TRBJ2-7
size: -
V: TRBV6-5
D: TRBD2
DNA: TGTGCCAGCAGTTACTCGACTAGCGGGAGCTACGAGCAGTACTTC
CDR3: CASSYSTSGSYEQYF

J: TRBJ2-7
size: -
V: TRBV11-3
D: TRBD2
DNA: TGTGCCAGCAGCTCGCTCTTACTAGCGGGAACCTACGAGCAGTACTTC
CDR3: CASSSLLLAGTYEQYF

J: TRBJ2-3
size: -
V: TRBV5-1
D: TRBD1
DNA: TGCGCCAGCAGCCGAACGACAGGGGGCACAGATACGCAGTATTTT
CDR3: CASSRTTGGTDTQYF

J: TRBJ2-2
size: -
V: TRBV11-2
D: -
DNA: TGTGCCAGCAGCTTAGGTCACCACGGGGCCGGGGAGCTGTTTTTT
CDR3: CASSLGHHGAGELFF

J: TRBJ2-5
size: -
V: TRBV2
D: TRBD2
DNA: TGTGCCAGCAGGCCCGGGACTAGCGGGTCCCAAGAGACCCAGTACTTC
CDR3: CASRPGTSGSQETQYF

J: TRBJ1-5
size: -
V: TRBV19
D: -
DNA: TGTGCCAGTGACTATGCCGGGTCTTTCAATCAGCCCCAGCATTTT
CDR3: CASDYAGSFNQPQHF

J: TRBJ2-5
size: -
V: TRBV30
D: TRBD2
DNA: TGTGCCGGGGGGGCGGGACTAGCGGGGCAAGAGACCCAGTACTTC
CDR3: CAGGAGLAGQETQYF

J: TRBJ2-7
size: -
V: TRBV15
D: TRBD1
DNA: TGTGCCACCAGCAGAGAAACAGGGGCCCAGTACTTC
CDR3: CATSRETGAQYF

J: TRBJ2-5
size: -
V: TRBV6-5
D: -
DNA: TGTGCCAGCAGTACACACAGGGTGCAAGAGACCCAGTACTTC
CDR3: CASSTHRVQETQYF

J: TRBJ1-1
size: once
V: TRBV19
D: -
DNA: TGTGCCAGTAGTATCTTGGGGCACCAGAACACTGAAGCTTTCTTT
CDR3: CASSILGHQNTEAFF

J: TRBJ1-1
size: -
V: TRBV5-1
D: -
DNA: TGCGCCAGCAGCTTGGCCGAGGCCCCTGAAGCTTTCTTT
CDR3: CASSLAEAPEAFF

J: TRBJ2-7
size: -
V: TRBV27
D: -
DNA: TGTGCCAGCAGTTTATTTAACGAGCAGTACTTC
CDR3: CASSLFNEQYF

J: TRBJ1-3
size: -
V: TRBV7-9
D: -
DNA: TGTGCCAGCAGCTTAGAAGGGACATCAGGAAACACCATATATTTT
CDR3: CASSLEGTSGNTIYF

J: TRBJ2-1
size: once
V: TRBV28
D: -
DNA: TGTGCCGGGAAAGGGGGAGGGTCCTACAATGAGCAGTTCTTC
CDR3: CAGKGGGSYNEQFF

J: TRBJ2-2
size: -
V: TRBV7-9
D: -
DNA: TGTGCCAGCAGCCCAAGGGGAGGCACCGGGGAGCTGTTTTTT
CDR3: CASSPRGGTGELFF

J: TRBJ1-1
size: -
V: TRBV18
D: -
DNA: TGTGCCAGCTCACCCCAAGGCCTTGTGACAGGAAAAAACACTGAAGCTTTCTTT
CDR3: CASSPQGLVTGKNTEAFF

J: TRBJ2-6
size: -
V: TRBV11-2
D: -
DNA: TGTGCCAGCAGCTTAGAAGGCGGCTCTGGGGCCAACGTCCTGACTTTC
CDR3: CASSLEGGSGANVLTF

J: TRBJ1-1
size: -
V: TRBV11-3
D: TRBD1
DNA: TGTGCCAGCAGCTCCCGATCGGACAGGGGGCGTCGAGCTTTCTTT
CDR3: CASSSRSDRGRRAFF

J: TRBJ2-2
size: -
V: TRBV5-1
D: TRBD2
DNA: TGCGCCAGCAGCTTGACTAGCGGGATTACCGGGGAGCTGTTTTTT
CDR3: CASSLTSGITGELFF

J: TRBJ2-7
size: -
V: TRBV19
D: -
DNA: TGTGCCAGTAGTATGAAAAGGGGAGGCTACGAGCAGTACTTC
CDR3: CASSMKRGGYEQYF

J: TRBJ2-1
size: -
V: TRBV7-3
D: TRBD2
DNA: TGTGCCAGCAGCTTAGCTAGCGGGAAGGCTTACAATGAGCAGTTCTTC
CDR3: CASSLASGKAYNEQFF

J: TRBJ1-4
size: once
V: TRBV5-1
D: TRBD1
DNA: TGCGCCAGCAGCTTAGGACAGGGAAGGGAAAAACTGTTTTTT
CDR3: CASSLGQGREKLFF

J: TRBJ2-6
size: -
V: TRBV7-8
D: -
DNA: TGTGCCAGCAGCGCCGTAAGTTACCCACAAAGTCGGGCCAACGTCCTGACTTTC
CDR3: CASSAVSYPQSRANVLTF

J: TRBJ1-2
size: -
V: TRBV5-1
D: TRBD1
DNA: TGCGCCAGCAGCTTTACTGCCGGGACAGGGGGCGCTGACTATGGCTACACCTTC
CDR3: CASSFTAGTGGADYGYTF

J: TRBJ2-1
size: once
V: TRBV15
D: -
DNA: TGTGCCACCAGCGACCCTCTGAATGAACGGAGCTCCTACAATGAGCAGTTCTTC
CDR3: CATSDPLNERSSYNEQFF

J: TRBJ2-7
size: few
V: TRBV27
D: TRBD2
DNA: TGTGCCAGCAGTTCGAGACTAGCGGGAGGGCCGGACTCCTACGAGCAGTACTTC
CDR3: CASSSRLAGGPDSYEQYF

J: TRBJ2-3
size: once
V: TRBV7-2
D: -
DNA: TGTGCCAGCAGCTTAGTCGCAGCGACCACAGATACGCAGTATTTT
CDR3: CASSLVAATTDTQYF

J: TRBJ2-2
size: few
V: TRBV4-3
D: -
DNA: TGCGCCAGCAGCCAACAGACAGCCTTTGCGAACACCGGGGAGCTGTTTTTT
CDR3: CASSQQTAFANTGELFF

J: TRBJ2-1
size: -
V: TRBV7-2
D: TRBD1
DNA: TGTGCCAGCAGTAAAACCGGGACAGGGAGCCACAATGAGCAGTTCTTC
CDR3: CASSKTGTGSHNEQFF

J: TRBJ2-7
size: once
V: TRBV6-5
D: TRBD1
DNA: TGTGCCAGCAGTTACTCGACAGGGAGCTCCTACGAGCAGTACTTC
CDR3: CASSYSTGSSYEQYF

J: TRBJ1-3
size: -
V: TRBV30
D: TRBD1
DNA: TGTGCCTGGAGTCCTCGACAGGGGAGCTCTGGAAACACCATATATTTT
CDR3: CAWSPRQGSSGNTIYF

J: TRBJ2-7
size: -
V: TRBV9
D: TRBD2
DNA: TGTGCCAGCAGCGTAGGGCCGGGACTAGCGGAAACCTACGAGCAGTACTTC
CDR3: CASSVGPGLAETYEQYF

J: TRBJ2-1
size: -
V: TRBV11-2
D: -
DNA: TGTGCCAGCAGCTTAGAGTCCGGCAATGAGCAGTTCTTC
CDR3: CASSLESGNEQFF

J: TRBJ2-1
size: -
V: TRBV6-6
D: TRBD2
DNA: TGTGCCAGCATCGTAGCGGGAGGAAACAATGAGCAGTTCTTC
CDR3: CASIVAGGNNEQFF

J: TRBJ1-2
size: -
V: TRBV28
D: -
DNA: TGTGCCAGCAGGGACGGACAGATGGAGAGACCCACCTTC
CDR3: CASRDGQMERPTF

J: TRBJ2-1
size: -
V: TRBV2
D: -
DNA: TGTGCCAGCAGACCGGGACGGGAGCGCGACGAGCAGTTCTTC
CDR3: CASRPGRERDEQFF